One and the same sample provided the 16 T cell receptor beta chains below, sequenced in a study of Graves' ophthalmopathy and Graves' hyperthyroidism. Amplified material comprised TCR beta CDR3 regions derived from RNA transcripts. First-round RT-PCR used HTBI primers; second-round multiplex PCR followed. TCRdb analysed the multiplex PCR reads with MiXCR anew, one entry per CDR3 protein. The sample has hundreds of thousands of distinct CDR3 sequences; roughly 40% are singletons. Sequencing was done on a sample of peripheral blood. All receptors derive from an adult man with Graves' ophthalmopathy.

This clonotype was detected many times. The genes are TRBV15 and TRBJ1-1; TRBD1 aligns across 8 bases. V lost 5 bases to trimming and J lost 1 base; unmatched junction nucleotides: 3. In germline, CDR1 is LNHNV, CDR2 YYDKDF (reference sequence). The CDR3 is 14 amino acids. For the CDR3, the DNA is TGTGCCACCAGCGGGGACAGGAAGAACACTGAAGCTTTCTTT. Translation: CATSGDRKNTEAFF.

For this clonotype: One junction end disagrees with the germline gene, perhaps due to a read error. The CDR3 protein is CAGSSFQETQYF. Here the CDR3 DNA reads TGTGCCGGCAGTTCCTTCCAAGAGACCCAGTACTTC. This chain connects TRBV6-5 to TRBJ2-5; D unresolved. This CDR3 region has 12 residues. The germline CDR1 and CDR2 sequences are MNHEY and SVGAGI.

Turning to this clonotype: Possible read error: a much larger clone is one base away. This rearrangement joins TRBV7-2 to TRBJ2-7; 7 bases fit TRBD1. This CDR3 has 15 amino acids. V shed 1 base, J shed 0 bases, and the junction held 3 bases outside the gene matches. CDR1 and CDR2 (germline): SGHTA, FQGNSA. In nucleotides, the CDR3 is TGTGCCAGCAGCTTAGTAGGGGGCCTCTCCTACGAGCAGTACTTC. Translated: CASSLVGGLSYEQYF.

This clonotype occurred many times. The gene calls are TRBV10-3 and TRBJ1-2; D is ambiguous. This CDR3 is 14 amino acids long. Trimming removed 3 bases from V and 5 bases from J, with 13 bases in between. Germline V gene sequence: CDR1 ENHRY, CDR2 SYGVKD. The CDR3 DNA is TGTGCCATCAGTGACGGGCAAATCGCTTATGGCTACACCTTC. Its translation: CAISDGQIAYGYTF.

The chain joins TRBV2 to TRBJ1-1, with TRBD1 as a possible D gene (5 bases). The CDR3 loop spans 14 amino acids. Germline V gene data show CDR1 as SNHLY and CDR2 as FYNNEI. V gave up 5 bases and J gave up 6 bases, with 16 bases separating them. CDR3 residues: CASSPPEGTSEAFF. In DNA form, the CDR3 reads TGTGCCAGCAGTCCGCCGGAGGGGACCTCTGAAGCTTTCTTT.

Comments on this clonotype: A much larger clone sits a single nucleotide away, making a read error possible. The chain has TRBV10-2 and TRBJ1-1; unclear D gene. Germline V gene data show CDR1 as WSHSY and CDR2 as SAAADI. This CDR3 is built from 12 residues. V gave up 5 bases and J gave up 9 bases, with 13 bases separating them. CDR3 residues: CASSLRRWQAFF. The CDR3 DNA follows: TGCGCCAGCAGTCTACGGCGGTGGCAAGCTTTCTTT.

With regard to this clonotype: This may stem from a read error, because a much larger clone lies one nucleotide away. No conserved phenylalanine or tryptophan ends this CDR3, so it is likely a read error. The chain has TRBV7-9 and TRBJ1-2; a weak D match, TRBD1 (5 bases). Germline lookup yields CDR1 SEHNR and CDR2 FQNEAQ (reference sequence). The V and J ends lost 4 bases and 7 bases respectively, with 13 bases between them. The CDR3 consists of 13 residues. CDR3 sequence: CASSSGGGIGYTL. CDR3 coding DNA: TGTGCCAGCAGCTCCGGGGGGGGGATTGGCTACACCCTC.

The chain employs TRBV5-1 and TRBJ2-7; tentatively, D is TRBD2 (6 bases). V was trimmed by 0 bases and J by 5 bases, leaving 18 bases between them. CDR3 length: 16 residues. CDR1 and CDR2 (germline): SGHRS, YFSETQ. The CDR3 protein is CASSLAKYGGGHEQYF. CDR3 in DNA: TGCGCCAGCAGCTTGGCCAAATACGGGGGAGGACACGAGCAGTACTTC.

The CDR3 nucleotides are TGTGCCAGCAGCCAAGATAAGGAAAAACTGTTTTTT. Encoded protein: CASSQDKEKLFF. V gene TRBV7-2 combines with J gene TRBJ1-4; no clear D gene. Trimming pared 5 bases from V and 8 bases from J, leaving 9 bases between. Germline V gene data show CDR1 as SGHTA and CDR2 as FQGNSA. The CDR3 has 12 amino acids.

The chain joins TRBV7-2 to TRBJ1-2, with D possibly being TRBD1 (6 bases). This CDR3 spans 15 amino acids. V lost 4 bases to trimming and J lost 1 base, with 13 bases between them. Per germline, CDR1 SGHTA and CDR2 FQGNSA. CDR3 amino acids: CASSSSTGINYGYTF. In nucleotides, the CDR3 is TGTGCCAGCAGCTCCTCGACAGGAATTAACTATGGCTACACCTTC.

This clonotype was picked up a small number of times. This chain uses TRBV19 with TRBJ2-2; D is undetermined. The CDR3 has 11 residues. V was shortened by 7 bases and J by 3 bases, with 3 bases between the two germline ends. CDR1 is LNHDA, CDR2 SQIVND, per germline (reference sequence). CDR3 sequence: CASKYTGELFF. DNA for the CDR3: TGTGCCAGTAAATACACCGGGGAGCTGTTTTTT.

As DNA, the CDR3 is TGTGCCAGCAGTGAAGTTGGGGCCCGGACCGGGGAGCTGTTTTTT. Translation gives CASSEVGARTGELFF. The chain employs TRBV2 and TRBJ2-2; perhaps TRBD1 as D (5 bases). Per germline, CDR1 SNHLY and CDR2 FYNNEI. V was cut by 1 base and J by 5 bases, with 11 bases left in between. This CDR3 has 15 amino acids.

This clonotype was recorded at least ten times. The rearrangement uses TRBV15 and TRBJ1-5; 7 positions agree with TRBD1. The length of the CDR3 is 16 residues. J gave up 0 bases and V 8 bases, and 10 bases lay outside the gene matches. Germline values: CDR1 LNHNV, CDR2 YYDKDF (reference sequence). CDR3 region: CATHAKTGNSNQPQHF. CDR3 DNA sequence: TGTGCCACCCACGCTAAGACAGGGAATAGCAATCAGCCCCAGCATTTT.

This clonotype was seen repeatedly, ten times or more. This chain joins TRBV7-2 and TRBJ1-2; 10 positions match TRBD1. CDR3 length: 16 residues. Germline values: CDR1 SGHTA, CDR2 FQGNSA. The trim removed 4 bases at V and 1 base at J, leaving 6 bases unmatched. DNA for the CDR3: TGTGCCAGCAGCTCCCGACAGGGGGCGGTTAACTATGGCTACACCTTC. Translation gives CASSSRQGAVNYGYTF.

The chain employs TRBV7-2 and TRBJ2-6, with D perhaps TRBD2 (5 bases). The CDR3 contains 12 residues. CDR1 and CDR2 from the germline V gene are SGHTA and FQGNSA. The ends were cut back, 4 bases at V and 18 bases at J, with 16 bases in the middle. The CDR3 region has the DNA TGTGCCAGCAGCTCCGGGCCAGGAGGAGAGACTTTC. Translation: CASSSGPGGETF.

The CDR3 sequence is CASSPGGNNYGYTF. CDR3 bases: TGTGCCAGCTCGCCGGGGGGGAACAACTATGGCTACACCTTC. This chain links TRBV7-6 with TRBJ1-2; tentative D call: TRBD1 (5 bases). The CDR3 runs 14 residues. Germline CDR1 reads SGHVS; CDR2 reads FNYEAQ. Deletions cut 8 bases from V and 2 bases from J, with 15 bases between.